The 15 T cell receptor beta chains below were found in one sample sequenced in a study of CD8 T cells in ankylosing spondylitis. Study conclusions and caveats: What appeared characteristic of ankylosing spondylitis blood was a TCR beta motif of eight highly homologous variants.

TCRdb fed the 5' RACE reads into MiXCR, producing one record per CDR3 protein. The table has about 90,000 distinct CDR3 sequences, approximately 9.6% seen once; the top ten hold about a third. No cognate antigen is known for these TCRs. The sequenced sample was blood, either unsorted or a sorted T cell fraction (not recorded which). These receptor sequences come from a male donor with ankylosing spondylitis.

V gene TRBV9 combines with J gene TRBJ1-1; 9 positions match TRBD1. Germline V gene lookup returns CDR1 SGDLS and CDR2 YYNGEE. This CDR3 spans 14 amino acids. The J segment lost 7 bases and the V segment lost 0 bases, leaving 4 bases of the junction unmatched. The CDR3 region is CASSVGDRAFEAFF. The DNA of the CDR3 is TGTGCCAGCAGCGTAGGGGACAGGGCATTTGAAGCTTTCTTT.

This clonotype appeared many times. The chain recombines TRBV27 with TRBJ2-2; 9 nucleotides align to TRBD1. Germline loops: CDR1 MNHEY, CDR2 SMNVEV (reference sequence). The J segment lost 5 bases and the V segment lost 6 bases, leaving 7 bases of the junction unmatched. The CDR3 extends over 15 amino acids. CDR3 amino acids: CASSPDRGRTGELFF. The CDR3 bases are TGTGCCAGCAGCCCGGACAGGGGACGGACCGGGGAGCTGTTTTTT.

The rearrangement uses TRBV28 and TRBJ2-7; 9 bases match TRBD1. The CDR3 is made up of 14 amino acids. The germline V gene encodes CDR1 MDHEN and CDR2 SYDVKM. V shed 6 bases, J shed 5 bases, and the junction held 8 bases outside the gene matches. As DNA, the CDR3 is TGTGCCAGCAGCGCCCCGAGACAGGGGGACGAGCAGTACTTC. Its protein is CASSAPRQGDEQYF.

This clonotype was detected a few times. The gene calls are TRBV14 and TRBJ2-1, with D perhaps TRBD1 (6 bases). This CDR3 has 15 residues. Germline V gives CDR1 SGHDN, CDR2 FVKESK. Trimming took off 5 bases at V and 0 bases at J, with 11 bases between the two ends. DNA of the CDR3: TGTGCCAGCAGCTACGGACAGTTCTCCTACAATGAGCAGTTCTTC. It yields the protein CASSYGQFSYNEQFF. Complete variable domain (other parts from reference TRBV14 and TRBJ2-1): EAGVTQFPSHSVIEKGQTVTLRCDPISGHDNLYWYRRVMGKEIKFLLHFVKESKQDESGMPNNRFLAERTGGTYSTLKVQPAELEDSGVYFCASSYGQFSYNEQFFGPGTRLTVL.

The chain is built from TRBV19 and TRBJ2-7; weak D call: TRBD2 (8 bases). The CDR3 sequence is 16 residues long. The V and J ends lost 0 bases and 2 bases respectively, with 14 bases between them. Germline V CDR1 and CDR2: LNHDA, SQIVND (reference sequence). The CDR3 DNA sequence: TGTGCCAGTAGTATAGACCTTAGCGGGACAGCCTACGAGCAGTACTTC. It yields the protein CASSIDLSGTAYEQYF.

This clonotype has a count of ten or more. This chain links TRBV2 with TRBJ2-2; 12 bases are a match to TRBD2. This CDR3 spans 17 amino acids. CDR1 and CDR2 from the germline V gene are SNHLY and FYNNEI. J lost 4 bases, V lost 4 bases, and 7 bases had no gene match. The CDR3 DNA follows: TGTGCCAGCAGTGTGCCTAGCGGGAGGGCCGTCACCGGGGAGCTGTTTTTT. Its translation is CASSVPSGRAVTGELFF. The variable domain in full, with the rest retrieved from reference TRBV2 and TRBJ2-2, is EPEVTQTPSHQVTQMGQEVILRCVPISNHLYFYWYRQILGQKVEFLVSFYNNEISEKSEIFDDQFSVERPDGSNFTLKIRSTKLEDSAMYFCASSVPSGRAVTGELFFGEGSRLTVL.

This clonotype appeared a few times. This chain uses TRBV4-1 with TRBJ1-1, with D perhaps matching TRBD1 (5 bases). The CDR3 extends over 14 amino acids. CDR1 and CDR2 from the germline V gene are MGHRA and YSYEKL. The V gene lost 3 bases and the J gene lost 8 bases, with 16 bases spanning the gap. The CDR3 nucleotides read TGCGCCAGCAGCCAGACCCTCGGGGGTTTGGAAGCTTTCTTT. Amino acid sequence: CASSQTLGGLEAFF.

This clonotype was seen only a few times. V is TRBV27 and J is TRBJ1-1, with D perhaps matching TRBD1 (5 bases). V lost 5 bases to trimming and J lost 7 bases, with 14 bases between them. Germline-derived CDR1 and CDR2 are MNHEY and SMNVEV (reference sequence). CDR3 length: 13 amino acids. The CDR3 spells CASSLRGVDEAFF. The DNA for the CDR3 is TGTGCCAGCAGTCTCCGGGGGGTGGATGAAGCTTTCTTT.

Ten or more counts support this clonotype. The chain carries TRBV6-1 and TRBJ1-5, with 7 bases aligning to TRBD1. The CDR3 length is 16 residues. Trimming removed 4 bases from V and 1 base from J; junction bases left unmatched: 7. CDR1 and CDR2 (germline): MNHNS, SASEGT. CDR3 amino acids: CASSALRGLSNQPQHF. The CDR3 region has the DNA TGTGCCAGCAGTGCTCTGAGGGGGCTGAGCAATCAGCCCCAGCATTTT.

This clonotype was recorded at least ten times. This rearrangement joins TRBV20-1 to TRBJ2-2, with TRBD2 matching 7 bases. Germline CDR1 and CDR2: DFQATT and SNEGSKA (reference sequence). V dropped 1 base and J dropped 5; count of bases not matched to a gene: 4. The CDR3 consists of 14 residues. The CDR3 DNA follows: TGCAGTGCTAGAGCGGGCGGGAGAACCGGGGAGCTGTTTTTT. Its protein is CSARAGGRTGELFF.

The CDR3 nucleotides read TGTGCCAGCAGCTTAACAGACAGGGCTATTGAGACCCAGTACTTC. It is translated as CASSLTDRAIETQYF. This rearrangement joins TRBV13 to TRBJ2-5, with 7 nucleotides matching TRBD1. V shed 2 bases, J shed 5 bases, and the junction held 8 bases outside the gene matches. The CDR3 runs to 15 residues. Germline V gives CDR1 PRHDT, CDR2 FYEKMQ (reference sequence).

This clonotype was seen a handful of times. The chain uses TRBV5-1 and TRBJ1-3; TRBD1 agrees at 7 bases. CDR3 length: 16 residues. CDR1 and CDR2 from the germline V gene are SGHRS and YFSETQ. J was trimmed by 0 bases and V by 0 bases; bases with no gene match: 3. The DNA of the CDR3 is TGCGCCAGCAGCTTGGGGGACAGCGGCTCTGGAAACACCATATATTTT. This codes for CASSLGDSGSGNTIYF.

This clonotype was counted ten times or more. The DNA of the CDR3 is TGTGCCAGCAGTGGACAGGGCCCTGAAGCTTTCTTT. It codes for CASSGQGPEAFF. The gene calls are TRBV2 and TRBJ1-1, with 7 positions matching TRBD1. The CDR3 consists of 12 residues. Losses at the gene ends were 4 bases for V and 6 bases for J; bases not matched to a gene: 2. Germline V gives CDR1 SNHLY, CDR2 FYNNEI.

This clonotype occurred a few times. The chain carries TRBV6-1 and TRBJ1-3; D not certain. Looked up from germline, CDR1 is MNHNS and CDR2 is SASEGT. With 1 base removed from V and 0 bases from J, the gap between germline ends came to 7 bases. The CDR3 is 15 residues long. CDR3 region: CASSEVRTSGNTIYF. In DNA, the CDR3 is TGTGCCAGCAGTGAAGTTCGGACCTCTGGAAACACCATATATTTT.

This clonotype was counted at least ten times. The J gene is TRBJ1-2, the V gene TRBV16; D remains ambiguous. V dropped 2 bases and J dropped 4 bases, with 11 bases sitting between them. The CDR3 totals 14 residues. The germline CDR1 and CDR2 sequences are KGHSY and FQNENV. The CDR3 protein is CASSQGPRSYGYTF. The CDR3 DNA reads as TGTGCCAGCAGCCAAGGTCCCCGCTCCTATGGCTACACCTTC.